Shown below are 27 T cell receptor beta chains from a single sample sequenced in a study of cytomegalovirus exposure and HLA in healthy donors. Use of 60 Vbeta and 13 Jbeta primers characterized the PCR. Using immunoSEQ multiplex PCR, the repertoire was profiled, and TCRdb retains in-frame clones only, with some absent. The sample holds over 40,000 clones, roughly 76% seen once. Sequenced input: PBMCs. The receptors derive from a man in his thirties or forties in good health and CMV-seronegative.

The chain joins TRBV7-9 to TRBJ1-3; TRBD1 aligns across 9 bases. This CDR3 has 16 amino acids. J gave up 3 bases and V 4 bases, and 7 bases lay outside the gene matches. CDR1 is SEHNR, CDR2 FQNEAQ, per germline (reference sequence). The chain's CDR3 is CASSSTGTGFGNTIYF. CDR3 bases: TGTGCCAGCAGCTCCACCGGGACAGGGTTTGGAAACACCATATATTTT.

This rearrangement joins TRBV7-9 to TRBJ1-2, with D unresolved. The CDR3 runs to 15 residues. Trimming removed 4 bases from V and 3 bases from J, with 15 bases in between. The germline V gene encodes CDR1 SEHNR and CDR2 FQNEAQ (reference sequence). CDR3 amino acids: CASSSDETVYYGYTF. CDR3 bases: TGTGCCAGCAGCTCTGACGAAACAGTATACTATGGCTACACCTTC.

The gene calls are TRBV9 and TRBJ1-1; tentative D call: TRBD1 (6 bases). V lost 6 bases and J lost 4, with 16 bases in between. CDR1 SGDLS and CDR2 YYNGEE come from the germline V gene. This CDR3 contains 14 residues. CDR3 in DNA: TGTGCCAGCATCGGGACAACTGGGGGCACTGAAGCTTTCTTT. Amino acids: CASIGTTGGTEAFF.

The chain uses TRBV15 and TRBJ1-5, with D maybe TRBD1 (6 bases). Germline-derived CDR1 and CDR2 are LNHNV and YYDKDF (reference sequence). Trimming shortened V by 0 bases and J by 12 bases, and 27 bases separated the two germline ends. CDR3 size: 18 residues. The CDR3 DNA reads TGTGCCACCAGCAGAGATCCCTCCCGGGCAGGGGCCTTAGGCGACCAGCATTTT. Translation: CATSRDPSRAGALGDQHF.

This chain joins TRBV7-2 and TRBJ1-6; 7 nucleotides align to TRBD1. The CDR3 has 13 amino acids. V was pared by 5 bases and J by 11 bases, with 6 bases of the junction left unmatched. Germline lookup yields CDR1 SGHTA and CDR2 FQGNSA. CDR3 coding DNA: TGTGCCAGCAGCCCAGGGGGTTTTGCACCCCTCCACTTT. Protein sequence: CASSPGGFAPLHF. Full variable domain (outside the CDR3, taken from reference TRBV7-2 and TRBJ1-6): GAGVSQSPSNKVTEKGKDVELRCDPISGHTALYWYRQSLGQGLEFLIYFQGNSAPDKSGLPSDRFSAERTGGSVSTLTIQRTQQEDSAVYLCASSPGGFAPLHFGNGTRLTVT.

The gene calls are TRBV5-6 and TRBJ1-2; 7 bases are shared with TRBD1. This CDR3 region has 14 residues. Trimming cost V 3 bases and J 1 base; bases outside gene matches: 3. Germline V CDR1 and CDR2: SGHDT, YYEEEE. For the CDR3, the DNA is TGTGCCAGCAGCTCTCAGGGGGGTAACTATGGCTACACCTTC. Amino acids: CASSSQGGNYGYTF.

This clone appeared a single time. The chain joins TRBV6-4 to TRBJ2-1, with 7 bases matching TRBD1. Germline V lookup: CDR1 MRHNA, CDR2 SNTAGT. Trimming at V came to 5 bases and at J to 1 base, leaving 8 bases not matched to a gene. The CDR3 is made up of 16 amino acids. Written as DNA, the CDR3 is TGTGCCAGCAGTTCGACAGGGACCTTATCCTACAATGAGCAGTTCTTC. Translation gives CASSSTGTLSYNEQFF.

J is TRBJ1-2 and V is TRBV6-5; D might be TRBD1 (5 bases). CDR1 MNHEY and CDR2 SVGAGI come from the germline V gene. CDR3 length equals 14 residues. V was cut by 1 base and J by 3 bases, with 9 bases left in between. CDR3 sequence: CASSYLGVYYGYTF. CDR3 DNA: TGTGCCAGCAGTTACTTAGGGGTATACTATGGCTACACCTTC.

The chain employs TRBV10-3 and TRBJ2-5, with TRBD2 as a possible D gene (6 bases). V lost 2 bases and J lost 14, with 18 bases in between. Germline V CDR1 and CDR2: ENHRY, SYGVKD. The CDR3 length is 13 residues. DNA of the CDR3: TGTGCCATCAGTGAGACGGCGGGACTGGCTTTTTACTTC. It codes for CAISETAGLAFYF.

In this sample, this clone turned up a few times. The chain employs TRBV7-2 and TRBJ2-4; tentatively, D is TRBD2 (6 bases). The CDR3 loop spans 14 amino acids. CDR1 and CDR2 from the germline V gene are SGHTA and FQGNSA. With 5 bases removed from V and 8 bases from J, the gap between germline ends came to 16 bases. The CDR3 region is CASSPDPREDIQYF. DNA for the CDR3: TGTGCCAGCAGCCCAGACCCGAGGGAGGACATTCAGTACTTC.

The chain joins TRBV7-6 to TRBJ2-7, with D possibly matching TRBD1 (6 bases). Germline CDR1 reads SGHVS; CDR2 reads FNYEAQ. The CDR3 has 16 amino acids. The V gene lost 5 bases and the J gene lost 0 bases, with 17 bases spanning the gap. The DNA of the CDR3 is TGTGCCAGCAGCCCCCAGACAGGATGGGGCTCCTACGAGCAGTACTTC. Its translation is CASSPQTGWGSYEQYF.

This chain links TRBV30 with TRBJ2-6, with a tentative D call TRBD1 (5 bases). The CDR3 covers 15 residues. Germline assignment: CDR1 GTSNPN and CDR2 SVGIG (reference sequence). V lost 3 bases and J 0 bases, leaving 9 bases between the germline ends. CDR3 in amino acids: CAWRDSSSGANVLTF. CDR3 DNA: TGTGCCTGGAGAGACAGTAGCTCTGGGGCCAACGTCCTGACTTTC.

Only a few counts were recorded for this clone. The chain recombines TRBV5-1 with TRBJ2-5, with D tentatively TRBD2 (5 bases). This CDR3 is 14 amino acids long. Germline V gene lookup returns CDR1 SGHRS and CDR2 YFSETQ. Trimming left V 0 bases short and J 4 bases short, with 10 bases between. CDR3 nucleotides: TGCGCCAGCAGCTTGGGTGCGGGTTCAGAGACCCAGTACTTC. Translating it yields CASSLGAGSETQYF.

This chain joins TRBV27 and TRBJ1-1; 7 nucleotides agree with TRBD1. Unmatched junction bases numbered 6, after V lost 4 bases and J lost 4 bases. The CDR3 totals 14 residues. CDR1 MNHEY and CDR2 SMNVEV come from the germline V gene (reference sequence). The CDR3 nucleotides are TGTGCCAGCAGTTCCAGACAGGGAGTCACTGAAGCTTTCTTT. The encoded protein is CASSSRQGVTEAFF.

The chain carries TRBV5-1 and TRBJ2-7, with a tentative D call TRBD2 (5 bases). The V end was cut by 3 bases, the J end by 6 bases, with 10 bases between. CDR1 and CDR2 from the germline V gene are SGHRS and YFSETQ. The CDR3 consists of 12 residues. CDR3: CASSYLGSEQYF. The CDR3 nucleotides read TGCGCCAGCAGCTACCTAGGGAGCGAGCAGTACTTC.

The chain links TRBV10-3 to TRBJ1-5; no clear D gene. This CDR3 contains 17 residues. V was clipped by 2 bases and J by 3 bases, with 17 bases between them. The germline gives CDR1 ENHRY, CDR2 SYGVKD. This CDR3 reads CAISESFGVRDNQPQHF. The CDR3 DNA sequence: TGTGCCATCAGTGAGAGTTTTGGGGTTCGGGACAATCAGCCCCAGCATTTT.

V usage is TRBV6-5 and J usage is TRBJ2-5, with TRBD1 matching over 9 bases. The ends lost 4 bases at V and 2 bases at J; junction bases unmatched: 2. CDR3 length equals 14 residues. Germline assignment: CDR1 MNHEY and CDR2 SVGAGI. As DNA, the CDR3 is TGTGCCAGCAGTTCGACAGGGGGACAAGAGACCCAGTACTTC. This encodes CASSSTGGQETQYF.

V and J are TRBV7-9 and TRBJ2-1; D remains unclear. V dropped 6 bases and J dropped 8 bases, with 11 bases sitting between them. The CDR3 contains 12 residues. The germline gives CDR1 SEHNR, CDR2 FQNEAQ (reference sequence). The CDR3 region is CASSQDWYEQFF. The CDR3 DNA reads as TGTGCCAGCAGTCAAGACTGGTATGAGCAGTTCTTC.

The chain carries TRBV15 and TRBJ1-1; TRBD1 agrees at 7 bases. Germline CDR1 LNHNV, CDR2 YYDKDF (reference sequence). This CDR3 region has 16 residues. V shed 3 bases, J shed 6 bases, and the junction held 13 bases outside the gene matches. CDR3 nucleotide sequence: TGTGCCACCAGCAGTCCACGAACAGGGGCTTCTGCTGAAGCTTTCTTT. It specifies CATSSPRTGASAEAFF.

This rearrangement joins TRBV29-1 to TRBJ1-2, with D uncertain. The germline gives CDR1 SQVTM, CDR2 ANQGSEA. The CDR3 loop spans 10 amino acids. Trimming cost V 4 bases and J 12 bases, with 12 bases left between them. CDR3 amino acids: CSVGTGVHTF. CDR3 bases: TGCAGCGTTGGGACTGGGGTCCACACCTTC.

The chain couples TRBV7-2 to TRBJ1-3; D gene ambiguous. Per germline, CDR1 SGHTA and CDR2 FQGNSA. The V end was cut by 3 bases, the J end by 3 bases, with 9 bases between. The CDR3 is made up of 14 amino acids. CDR3 amino acids: CASSFRGGGNTIYF. The CDR3 DNA reads TGTGCCAGCAGCTTTCGGGGTGGTGGAAACACCATATATTTT.

This chain uses TRBV4-2 with TRBJ2-2, with 14 nucleotides matching TRBD2. V shed 1 base, J shed 10 bases, and the junction held 5 bases outside the gene matches. The CDR3 contains 16 residues. CDR1 LGHNA and CDR2 YNFKEQ come from the germline V gene. CDR3 loop: CASSQGLAGGWEELFF. The CDR3, as DNA: TGTGCCAGCAGCCAAGGACTAGCGGGAGGGTGGGAGGAGCTGTTTTTT.

This clone was seen more than once but under ten times. The junction does not match germline at one end; this may be a read error. This sequence joins TRBV7-9 and TRBJ2-7, with D maybe TRBD1 (5 bases). CDR1 is SEHNR, CDR2 FQNEAQ, per germline (reference sequence). The CDR3 contains 15 residues. CDR3 DNA: TGTGCAAGCAGCTCCATTCGGACAAACCCCTACGAGCAGTACTTC. Protein: CASSSIRTNPYEQYF.

The chain has TRBV5-4 and TRBJ2-1, with 11 bases aligning to TRBD2. Germline trimming cut 4 bases from V and 4 bases from J; bases unmatched to any gene: 4. The CDR3 is 15 amino acids. Per germline, CDR1 SGHNT and CDR2 YYREEE (reference sequence). Written as DNA, the CDR3 is TGTGCCAGCAGCCAGGGGACTAGCGGATACAATGAGCAGTTCTTC. Protein sequence: CASSQGTSGYNEQFF.

This clone has only one observation. This sequence joins TRBV18 and TRBJ2-2, with a weak D call TRBD2 (7 bases). The CDR3 is 15 amino acids. Germline lookup yields CDR1 KGHSH and CDR2 LQKENI. Trimming stripped 3 bases from V and 3 bases from J, with 11 bases between. CDR3 in DNA: TGTGCCAGCTCACCGGGCGGGGGCGACACCGGGGAGCTGTTTTTT. This gives the protein CASSPGGGDTGELFF.

The chain combines TRBV10-2 with TRBJ2-3, with a weak D call TRBD1 (6 bases). Per the germline V gene, CDR1 is WSHSY and CDR2 is SAAADI. V gave up 6 bases and J gave up 3 bases, with 13 bases separating them. The CDR3 runs 14 residues. The CDR3 loop is CASRGSQGTDTQYF. CDR3 sequence (DNA): TGCGCCAGCAGGGGATCACAGGGAACAGATACGCAGTATTTT.

CDR3 protein: CASSALTGTGFLYEQYF. The CDR3 region has the DNA TGTGCCAGCAGTGCACTAACCGGGACAGGGTTCCTCTACGAGCAGTACTTC. The chain uses TRBV27 and TRBJ2-7; TRBD1 agrees at 9 bases. The CDR3 length is 17 residues. V lost 5 bases and J lost 3; bases outside the gene matches: 14. From germline, CDR1 is MNHEY and CDR2 SMNVEV (reference sequence).